This is a list of T cell receptor beta chains from one sample in a study of post-analysis software for immune sequencing data. TCRdb re-analysed the PCR reads in MiXCR, keeping a single row per CDR3 protein. Of hundreds of thousands of distinct CDR3 sequences listed, over 45% are singletons. Material for sequencing was blood. Source of these receptors: a girl aged 2 to 10 with multiple sclerosis. Both conserved end residues are part of each CDR3. The order of the fields is V gene, D gene, clone size, J gene, CDR3 protein, CDR3 DNA. A D gene is named only where the DNA matches it firmly. Expanded clones get a size class; other rows say once, few or many, or leave the size out.

>TRBV20-1|.|.|TRBJ2-1
CSARESGPTDQFF
TGCAGTGCGAGAGAATCGGGGCCGACTGACCAGTTCTTC
>TRBV10-3|TRBD1|.|TRBJ2-1
CAISGDPSRTGGDEQFF
TGTGCCATCAGTGGAGACCCTTCCAGGACAGGGGGCGATGAGCAGTTCTTC
>TRBV20-1|TRBD1|once|TRBJ1-4
CSARVEGAGSEKLFF
TGCAGTGCTAGAGTCGAGGGGGCAGGAAGTGAAAAACTGTTTTTT
>TRBV20-1|.|few|TRBJ1-2
CSAREPNNYGYTF
TGCAGTGCTAGAGAACCCAACAACTATGGCTACACCTTC
>TRBV12-3/TRBV12-4|.|.|TRBJ2-7
CASSFGWNSYEQYF
TGTGCCAGCAGTTTCGGGTGGAACTCCTACGAGCAGTACTTC
>TRBV4-1|.|once|TRBJ1-2
CASSQDAFYGYTF
TGCGCCAGCAGCCAAGACGCCTTCTATGGCTACACCTTC
>TRBV1|.|.|TRBJ2-7
CTSSPRTVSSYEQYF
TGCACCAGCAGCCCCAGGACAGTGAGCTCCTACGAGCAGTACTTC
>TRBV5-1|.|.|TRBJ2-5
CASSLDDRAGGETQYF
TGCGCCAGCAGCTTGGATGACCGGGCCGGAGGCGAGACCCAGTACTTC
>TRBV29-1|TRBD1|.|TRBJ2-7
CSVETGSYEQYF
TGCAGCGTTGAGACAGGGTCCTACGAGCAGTACTTC
>TRBV6-1|TRBD1|.|TRBJ1-4
CASRDHRGRATNEKLFF
TGTGCCAGCAGAGATCACAGGGGGCGTGCAACTAATGAAAAACTGTTTTTT
>TRBV5-1|TRBD1|few|TRBJ2-1
CASSRPGQGTEQFF
TGCGCCAGCAGCCGTCCGGGACAGGGGACTGAGCAGTTCTTC
>TRBV20-1|.|.|TRBJ1-2
CSATGRGPWGYGYTF
TGCAGTGCTACGGGGAGGGGCCCATGGGGCTATGGCTACACCTTC
>TRBV25-1|TRBD1|.|TRBJ1-1
CASSETRDSRGGTEAFF
TGTGCCAGCAGTGAAACCCGGGACAGTCGGGGGGGCACTGAAGCTTTCTTT
>TRBV29-1|.|.|TRBJ1-1
CSVSTETFF
TGCAGCGTTAGCACTGAAACTTTCTTT
>TRBV29-1|.|.|TRBJ2-7
CSVEVEAGRTYEQYF
TGCAGCGTTGAAGTGGAGGCAGGTAGGACCTACGAGCAGTACTTC
>TRBV20-1|.|few|TRBJ2-5
CSARGGSQETQYF
TGCAGTGCTAGAGGTGGCAGCCAAGAGACCCAGTACTTC
>TRBV4-1|.|.|TRBJ2-7
CASSQDSGLSYEQYF
TGCGCCAGCAGCCAAGACAGCGGCTTATCCTACGAGCAGTACTTC
>TRBV10-3|TRBD2|.|TRBJ2-3
CASQGGGGTDTQYF
TGTGCCTCCCAGGGCGGGGGGGGCACAGATACGCAGTATTTT
>TRBV12-3/TRBV12-4|.|few|TRBJ2-7
CASSFRSGYEQYF
TGTGCCAGCAGTTTTAGATCAGGATACGAGCAGTACTTC
>TRBV20-1|.|.|TRBJ2-1
CSARDFREQFF
TGCAGTGCTAGAGATTTCAGGGAGCAGTTCTTC
>TRBV6-5|TRBD1|.|TRBJ2-7
CASSYGTGPLFGSYEQYF
TGTGCCAGCAGTTACGGGACAGGCCCATTATTCGGCTCCTACGAGCAGTACTTC
>TRBV5-1|.|.|TRBJ2-4
CASSPRQERGIQYF
TGCGCCAGCAGCCCTAGACAGGAGAGGGGCATTCAGTACTTC
>TRBV10-3|TRBD1|.|TRBJ2-3
CAISTTGQGTGTQYF
TGTGCCATCAGCACAACGGGACAGGGTACGGGTACGCAGTATTTT
>TRBV21-1|.|.|TRBJ2-1
CASSHRGAQGDNEQFF
TGTGCCAGCAGCCACCGCGGTGCTCAGGGGGACAATGAGCAGTTCTTC
>TRBV20-1|TRBD2|.|TRBJ2-1
CSARGEGRGRVANEQFF
TGCAGTGCTAGAGGCGAGGGACGCGGGAGGGTAGCCAATGAGCAGTTCTTC
>TRBV7-2|.|few|TRBJ2-2
CASSLSGNTGELFF
TGTGCCAGCAGCCTTAGCGGGAACACCGGGGAGCTGTTTTTT
>TRBV9|.|.|TRBJ1-1
CASSVVCVVGENTEAFF
TGTGCCAGCAGCGTAGTGTGTGTTGTAGGGGAGAACACTGAAGCTTTCTTT
>TRBV11-2|TRBD2|once|TRBJ2-3
CASSLEATAGGPNTQYF
TGTGCCAGCAGCTTAGAAGCCACAGCGGGGGGGCCGAATACGCAGTATTTT
>TRBV20-1|TRBD1|.|TRBJ1-1
CSAGRDRGYTEAFF
TGCAGTGCCGGAAGGGACAGGGGATACACTGAAGCTTTCTTT
>TRBV20-1|TRBD1|.|TRBJ2-7
CSARDTGTGTYEQYF
TGCAGTGCTAGAGATACGGGGACAGGAACCTACGAGCAGTACTTC
>TRBV12-3/TRBV12-4|TRBD2|.|TRBJ2-5
CASSLDLAGGGETQYF
TGTGCCAGCAGTTTGGACCTAGCGGGAGGAGGAGAGACCCAGTACTTC
>TRBV5-1|.|.|TRBJ2-3
CASSPRRGIADTQYF
TGCGCCAGCAGCCCAAGGAGGGGCATCGCAGATACGCAGTATTTT
>TRBV3-1|.|.|TRBJ2-5
CASSPRQASETQYF
TGTGCCAGCAGCCCCCGACAGGCCTCAGAGACCCAGTACTTC
>TRBV6-6|.|.|TRBJ2-1
CASSYPGEQFF
TGTGCCAGCAGTTACCCCGGGGAGCAGTTCTTC
>TRBV7-9|TRBD2|.|TRBJ2-7
CASSPAGLAGLEQYF
TGTGCCAGCAGCCCCGCGGGACTAGCAGGACTTGAGCAGTACTTC
>TRBV28|.|.|TRBJ1-6
CASSPPDNSPLHF
TGTGCCAGCAGTCCCCCCGATAATTCACCCCTCCACTTT
>TRBV7-9|.|few|TRBJ1-5
CASSPGLDQPQHF
TGTGCCAGCAGCCCCGGATTGGATCAGCCCCAGCATTTT
>TRBV14|.|once|TRBJ1-6
CASSQDPANNSPLHF
TGTGCCAGCAGCCAAGATCCCGCGAATAATTCACCCCTCCACTTT
>TRBV20-1|.|.|TRBJ2-5
CSARGRDSSETQYF
TGCAGTGCTAGAGGCCGGGACTCCTCGGAGACCCAGTACTTC
>TRBV10-3|.|few|TRBJ2-3
CAISEEGSTDTQYF
TGTGCCATCAGTGAGGAGGGTAGCACAGATACGCAGTATTTT
>TRBV6-5|TRBD1|.|TRBJ1-2
CASSGTGRDYGYTF
TGTGCCAGCAGTGGGACAGGGAGGGACTATGGCTACACCTTC
>TRBV7-3|TRBD1|.|TRBJ2-3
CASSSTGFSSDTQYF
TGTGCCAGCAGCTCGACAGGGTTTTCTTCCGATACGCAGTATTTT
>TRBV10-3|.|once|TRBJ1-4
CAISDAKSGDEKLFF
TGTGCCATCAGTGATGCGAAGTCAGGGGACGAAAAACTGTTTTTT
>TRBV29-1|TRBD1|few|TRBJ1-2
CSGRDSFFGGYTF
TGCAGCGGCCGGGACAGCTTTTTCGGAGGCTACACCTTC
>TRBV6-5|TRBD1|.|TRBJ2-7
CASSRAPAGGYEQYF
TGTGCCAGCAGCCGAGCCCCGGCAGGGGGCTACGAGCAGTACTTC
>TRBV20-1|TRBD2|.|TRBJ2-5
CSASSSGGQETQYF
TGCAGTGCTAGTTCTTCGGGAGGCCAAGAGACCCAGTACTTC
>TRBV12-3/TRBV12-4|.|few|TRBJ1-1
CASSFGETEAFF
TGTGCCAGCAGTTTTGGGGAGACTGAAGCTTTCTTT
>TRBV7-2|TRBD1|.|TRBJ2-4
CVSSSPGQPNIQHF
TGTGTCAGCAGCTCCCCGGGACAGCCAAACATTCAGCACTTC
>TRBV20-1|TRBD2|.|TRBJ2-7
CSANRLAGVSEQYF
TGCAGTGCTAACCGGCTAGCGGGAGTTTCCGAGCAGTACTTC